The TCR beta chain described here comes from a study of long-term antiretroviral therapy in people with HIV. The overall study: The oldest samples precede the 2015 immediate-ART recommendation by about a decade. Notes on the study in general: Clones that had undergone expansion before ART dominated the repertoire at all time points.

immunoSEQ v3.0 was run at survey level. The repertoire was sequenced with immunoSEQ multiplex PCR; TCRdb's copy has only in-frame clones and lacks some. The table records around 26,000 clones, roughly 80% of them present only once. As for this clone: Its antigen remains unknown.

The germline gives CDR1 SGHDT, CDR2 YYEEEE. V shed 2 bases and J shed 7 bases, with 25 bases lying between them. CDR3 length equals 17 residues. Per donor, a minimum of one pre-ART and a minimum of two post-ART PBMC samples were available. Specimens retained roughly 0.95-11 million cryopreserved PBMC preceding DNA extraction. The starting material was unsorted PBMCs, obtained 1.1 years before starting antiretroviral therapy. The chain links TRBV5-6 to TRBJ2-7; D might be TRBD2 (6 bases). This TCR was sampled from a woman between 40 and 50 years old with HIV. DNA of the CDR3: TGTGCCAGCAGCTTAGCGTCCGGCGGGGACGCGTTTAGAGAGCAGTACTTC. Amino acids: CASSLASGGDAFREQYF.